The rows below give T cell receptor beta chains drawn from one sample of a study of T-cell reconstitution after alpha-beta-depleted transplantation in children. TCRdb fed the PCR reads into MiXCR, producing one record per CDR3 protein. The sample comprises 250,000 to 400,000 distinct CDR3 sequences, approximately 20% of which are singletons, and 9.5% to 12% rests with the top ten. Sequencing was performed on PBMCs, mostly from graft donor cells, taken 180 days after TCRalphabeta/CD19-depleted stem cell transplant. All receptors come from a male patient younger than 18 who had a stem cell transplant for acute lymphoblastic leukemia, so the T cells may come from the graft donor. Both conserved end residues are part of each CDR3. Fields, in order: clone size, V gene, D gene, J gene, CDR3 DNA, CDR3 protein. The D gene is left open where the match is weak. Clone sizes are given selectively: once, few, many, or a class where the clone is expanded.

.	TRBV29-1	.	TRBJ1-3	TGCAGCGTTGAAGACGGATACTCTGGAAACACCATATATTTT	CSVEDGYSGNTIYF
few	TRBV9	.	TRBJ2-7	TGTGCCAGCGGGACCGTTGCCTACGAGCAGTACTTC	CASGTVAYEQYF
.	TRBV28	TRBD2	TRBJ2-7	TGTGCCAGCAGTCCCCATAGCAGGACTAGCGGGAGTTACCGGTACGAGCAGTACTTC	CASSPHSRTSGSYRYEQYF
few	TRBV24-1	.	TRBJ2-1	TGTGCCACTTCTTCGGGACGTACCTCCTACAATGAGCAGTTCTTC	CATSSGRTSYNEQFF
few	TRBV12-3/TRBV12-4	.	TRBJ2-7	TGTGCCAGCAGTTTGGCGGACCTATCCTACGAGCAGTACTTC	CASSLADLSYEQYF
few	TRBV5-1	.	TRBJ1-2	TGCGCCAGCAGCTTGGGGATAGGCCGTTATGGCTACACCTTC	CASSLGIGRYGYTF
.	TRBV21-1	.	TRBJ1-4	TGTGCCAGCAGCAACGGGGCCCACGGGAAGTGTGAAAAACTGTTTTTT	CASSNGAHGKCEKLFF
.	TRBV3-1	.	TRBJ2-1	TGTGCCAGCAGCCAAGACAGGGGTGTATCTGAGCAGTTCTTC	CASSQDRGVSEQFF
.	TRBV7-7	.	TRBJ2-2	TGTGCCAGCAGCTTAAGGGGGTCGGCGAACACCGGGGAGCTGTTTTTT	CASSLRGSANTGELFF
few	TRBV28	TRBD1	TRBJ2-3	TGTGCCAGCAGGGAACCGACAGGGGTCCGGGGGGATACGCAGTATTTT	CASREPTGVRGDTQYF
medium-sized	TRBV19	TRBD2	TRBJ2-1	TGTGCCAGTAGTAAAGCGGGAGGGATGGATAATGAGCAGTTCTTC	CASSKAGGMDNEQFF
few	TRBV6-1	.	TRBJ2-1	TGTGCCAGCAGTGCCCCAGTGAAGTGGAATGAGCAGTTCTTC	CASSAPVKWNEQFF
few	TRBV27	.	TRBJ1-6	TGTGCCAGCAGTTCCCTCGGGACACCAAATAATTCACCCCTCCACTTT	CASSSLGTPNNSPLHF
many	TRBV6-1	.	TRBJ1-5	TGTGCCAGCAGCGACCGCGGGGGAAGCAATCAGCCCCAGCATTTT	CASSDRGGSNQPQHF
few	TRBV7-9	.	TRBJ2-3	TGTGCCAGCAGCGGCTGGGTATTTAGGAGGGGCCCAGATACGCAGTATTTT	CASSGWVFRRGPDTQYF
.	TRBV15	TRBD1	TRBJ2-5	TGTGCCACCCGGGGCGTCCCCGTAGACAGGGAAGAGACCCAGTACTTC	CATRGVPVDREETQYF
.	TRBV18	.	TRBJ2-7	TGTGCCAGCTCACAAACCACGGGGGAAAACGAGCAGTACTTC	CASSQTTGENEQYF
.	TRBV10-3	TRBD1	TRBJ1-1	TGTGCCATCAGTGGTAACAGGGGAGGAGGCACTGAAGCTTTCTTT	CAISGNRGGGTEAFF
few	TRBV7-9	.	TRBJ1-2	TGTGCCAGCAGCGGAGAGGCCGAGCTCCCGTACTATGGCTACACCTTC	CASSGEAELPYYGYTF
few	TRBV18	.	TRBJ1-4	TGTGCCAGCTCACCAGGGGCTAATGAAAAACTGTTTTTT	CASSPGANEKLFF
few	TRBV6-5	.	TRBJ2-5	TGTGCCAGCAGTTCCTCAGGGGTTGGGGCAGAGACCCAGTACTTC	CASSSSGVGAETQYF
few	TRBV27	TRBD2	TRBJ2-1	TGTGCCAGCAGTTTATGGCGGGAGTCCTACAATGAGCAGTTCTTC	CASSLWRESYNEQFF
once	TRBV19	.	TRBJ1-1	TGTGCCAGTAGTGCGCCTTACACTGAAGCTTTCTTT	CASSAPYTEAFF
few	TRBV6-1	.	TRBJ2-3	TGTGCCAGCAGATCGGGCAGGCGAGATACGCAGTATTTT	CASRSGRRDTQYF
few	TRBV7-9	.	TRBJ1-1	TGTGCCAGCAGCTTAGTCACGGTCCAATGGGGTGAAGCTTTCTTT	CASSLVTVQWGEAFF
.	TRBV7-3	TRBD1	TRBJ2-3	TGTGCCAGCAGCTTCGCGACAGGGTTCACAGATACGCAGTATTTT	CASSFATGFTDTQYF
few	TRBV5-5	TRBD1	TRBJ2-7	TGTGCCAGCAGCCGGACAGGGGTTAGGACCTACGAGCAGTACTTC	CASSRTGVRTYEQYF
many	TRBV29-1	.	TRBJ2-1	TGCAGCGTTAGGCCCTGGAGTTCCTACAATGAGCAGTTCTTC	CSVRPWSSYNEQFF
.	TRBV5-1	TRBD1	TRBJ2-2	TGCGCCAGCAGCATCCAGGGGGCGCCGAGCACCGGGGAGCTGTTTTTT	CASSIQGAPSTGELFF
.	TRBV7-2	.	TRBJ2-7	TGTGCCAGCAGCTCTAGCTGGCGGGTCGAGCAGTACTTC	CASSSSWRVEQYF
many	TRBV5-1	.	TRBJ2-5	TGCGCCAGCAGCTTGGCCGGGGCACAAGAGACCCAGTACTTC	CASSLAGAQETQYF
.	TRBV6-2/TRBV6-3	.	TRBJ2-3	TGTGCCAGCAGTAGGACAGGGGGCGACGTACTAGCGGGAACCACAGATACGCAGTATTTT	CASSRTGGDVLAGTTDTQYF
.	TRBV29-1	.	TRBJ2-6	TGCAGCGTTGAGTTTGGGGGGGGCCCGAGGGGGGCCAACGTCCTGACTTTC	CSVEFGGGPRGANVLTF
.	TRBV6-1	.	TRBJ2-1	TGTGCCAGCAGCGAGATAATATTCGATGAGCAGTTCTTC	CASSEIIFDEQFF
.	TRBV3-1	.	TRBJ2-7	TGTGCCAGCAGCCCAGCGCTCTTTCTGACCTACGAGCAGTACTTC	CASSPALFLTYEQYF
few	TRBV9	.	TRBJ2-1	TGTGCCAGCAGCGTTCAGGGGCTAGCGTACAATGAGCAGTTCTTC	CASSVQGLAYNEQFF
few	TRBV7-6	.	TRBJ1-1	TGTGCCAGCAGCTCGAACATACTTCGGAACACTGAAGCTTTCTTT	CASSSNILRNTEAFF
few	TRBV24-1	.	TRBJ2-7	TGTGCCACCAGTGATAACGAGTACGAGCAGTACTTC	CATSDNEYEQYF
.	TRBV20-1	.	TRBJ1-1	TGCAGTGCTAGGTCCGGGGCTGGGACTGAAGCTTTCTTT	CSARSGAGTEAFF
few	TRBV20-1	TRBD1	TRBJ2-7	TGCAGTGCTAGACGAGGGACAGGGCACCTCGTCTACGAGCAGTACTTC	CSARRGTGHLVYEQYF
.	TRBV9	TRBD2	TRBJ2-3	TGTGCCAGCAGCGTCGGGACTAGCGGGTCGACAGATACGCAGTATTTT	CASSVGTSGSTDTQYF
.	TRBV5-6	TRBD2	TRBJ2-5	TGTGCCAGCAGCTTGGTGTATAGCGGGAGAGGAGAGACCCAGTACTTC	CASSLVYSGRGETQYF
few	TRBV12-3/TRBV12-4	.	TRBJ2-5	TGTGCCAGCAAGGGGGAGTACTTC	CASKGEYF
.	TRBV25-1	.	TRBJ1-2	TGTGCCAGCAGTGAATATAAGTTCGACTATGGCTACACCTTC	CASSEYKFDYGYTF
many	TRBV4-1	TRBD1	TRBJ1-1	TGCGCCAGCAGCCAACCGGACAGGGGATTTGAAGCTTTCTTT	CASSQPDRGFEAFF
.	TRBV12-3/TRBV12-4	.	TRBJ1-2	TGTGCCAGCAGTACCTCGGACTCCCGGGCGGGCTATGGCTACACCTTC	CASSTSDSRAGYGYTF
.	TRBV24-1	TRBD1	TRBJ2-1	TGTGCCACCAGTGGGAACAGGGGGCCGTCCTACAATGAGCAGTTCTTC	CATSGNRGPSYNEQFF
.	TRBV11-2	TRBD1	TRBJ2-4	TGTGCCAGCAGCTTAGAACAGGGGGCAAACATTCAGTACTTC	CASSLEQGANIQYF
few	TRBV4-1	TRBD2	TRBJ2-7	TGCGCCAGCAGCCAAGATAGGCTAGCGGGAGGCCCGAATCCCTACGAGCAGTACTTC	CASSQDRLAGGPNPYEQYF
.	TRBV27	TRBD2	TRBJ2-7	TGTGCCAGCAGTTTATGGGTAGCGGGACTCTCCTACGAGCAGTACTTC	CASSLWVAGLSYEQYF
.	TRBV4-1	TRBD1	TRBJ2-1	TGCGCCAGCAGCCAACCATTTCCGGGACAGGGGTTGAATGAGCAGTTCTTC	CASSQPFPGQGLNEQFF
.	TRBV20-1	.	TRBJ1-5	TGCAGTGTCACCCAGGGTTATAGCAATCAGCCCCAGCATTTT	CSVTQGYSNQPQHF
.	TRBV14	.	TRBJ1-4	TGTGCCAGCAGCCAAGACGCAGGGTTCTGGGATGAAAAACTGTTTTTT	CASSQDAGFWDEKLFF
.	TRBV12-3/TRBV12-4	TRBD1	TRBJ2-7	TGTGCCAGCAGTTTTTGGGACAGGGGGGGATACGAGCAGTACTTC	CASSFWDRGGYEQYF
few	TRBV4-1	TRBD1	TRBJ1-2	TGCGCCAGCAGCCAAGTCCCTCCGACAGGGGTCTATGGCTACACCTTC	CASSQVPPTGVYGYTF
few	TRBV12-3/TRBV12-4	TRBD1	TRBJ2-2	TGTGCCAGCAAGGGACAGGGGGCGCTAGGCGGGGAGCTGTTTTTT	CASKGQGALGGELFF
few	TRBV6-1	TRBD1	TRBJ2-7	TGTGCCAGCAGAACAGACAGGGTGGGGCAGCAGTACTTC	CASRTDRVGQQYF
.	TRBV20-1	TRBD1	TRBJ1-1	TGCAGTGCTCAAGCCCCAAGACAGGGCACCCGACGAGCTTTCTTT	CSAQAPRQGTRRAFF